Shown below are 27 T cell receptor beta chains from a single sample sequenced in a study of CD8 T cells in Susac syndrome. Reverse transcription of roughly 0.5 to 1 ug RNA was carried out with random hexamers. TCRdb recomputed calls from the immunoSEQ multiplex PCR reads with MiXCR, one row per CDR3 protein. The repertoire holds over 150,000 distinct CDR3 sequences, with about 96% as singletons. Sequencing was performed on CD4+ T cells from PBMCs. Every receptor here comes from a human donor with Susac syndrome.

This clonotype was detected once. The chain has TRBV4-3 and TRBJ1-1, with 7 bases aligning to TRBD1. V dropped 3 bases and J dropped 7; count of bases not matched to a gene: 5. The germline gives CDR1 LGHNA, CDR2 YSLEER. CDR3 size: 13 residues. In DNA form, the CDR3 reads TGCGCCAGCAGCCAGACTTGGGACAGTGAAGCTTTCTTT. Translating gives CASSQTWDSEAFF.

V gene TRBV7-2 combines with J gene TRBJ2-1, with TRBD2 identical over 10 bases. The CDR3 runs to 17 residues. V shed 3 bases, J shed 6 bases, and the junction held 11 bases outside the gene matches. From germline, CDR1 is SGHTA and CDR2 FQGNSA. The CDR3 spells CASSFRALAGVINEQFF. The CDR3 region has the DNA TGTGCCAGCAGCTTCCGAGCTCTAGCGGGAGTCATCAATGAGCAGTTCTTC.

The chain carries TRBV30 and TRBJ1-2; D not certain. From germline, CDR1 is GTSNPN and CDR2 SVGIG (reference sequence). The V and J ends lost 2 bases and 4 bases respectively, with 8 bases between them. The length of the CDR3 is 12 residues. This CDR3 is CAWSMTSYGYTF. CDR3 nucleotide sequence: TGTGCCTGGAGTATGACAAGCTATGGCTACACCTTC.

The rearrangement links TRBV20-1 to TRBJ1-1; 7 nucleotides agree with TRBD1. Germline CDR1 and CDR2: DFQATT and SNEGSKA (reference sequence). The CDR3 spans 12 residues. Unmatched junction bases numbered 4, after V lost 4 bases and J lost 5 bases. CDR3 DNA sequence: TGCAGTGCTAAGGGGGCCGGAACTGAAGCTTTCTTT. Its translation: CSAKGAGTEAFF.

The sample holds one count of this clonotype. The chain has TRBV15 and TRBJ1-1; 11 positions agree with TRBD1. This CDR3 has 14 amino acids. Germline V lookup: CDR1 LNHNV, CDR2 YYDKDF (reference sequence). V gave up 3 bases and J gave up 11 bases; unmatched junction bases: 8. The CDR3 coding sequence is TGTGCCACCAGCAGGGACAGGGGGCCTGATACGGCTTTCTTT. This encodes CATSRDRGPDTAFF. Full variable domain (rest looked up from reference TRBV15 and TRBJ1-1): DAMVIQNPRYQVTQFGKPVTLSCSQTLNHNVMYWYQQKSSQAPKLLFHYYDKDFNNEADTPDNFQSRRPNTSFCFLDIRSPGLGDTAMYLCATSRDRGPDTAFFGQGTRLTVV.

V gene TRBV29-1 combines with J gene TRBJ1-4, with TRBD1 as a possible D gene (6 bases). This CDR3 is 11 amino acids long. V gave up 7 bases and J gave up 4 bases, with 7 bases separating them. CDR1 is SQVTM, CDR2 ANQGSEA, per germline. CDR3 in amino acids: CSGQDNEKLFF. The CDR3 region has the DNA TGCAGCGGACAGGATAATGAAAAACTGTTTTTT.

The V gene is TRBV7-9, the J gene TRBJ1-2; 9 bases line up with TRBD1. J gave up 4 bases and V 4 bases, and 7 bases lay outside the gene matches. CDR1 is SEHNR, CDR2 FQNEAQ, per germline (reference sequence). CDR3 size: 15 residues. The CDR3 nucleotides read TGTGCCAGCAGCTCGGGGACAGGGCCACCCTATGGCTACACCTTC. Encoded protein: CASSSGTGPPYGYTF.

The chain links TRBV28 to TRBJ2-7; D is possibly TRBD1 (6 bases). The CDR3 length is 13 residues. V lost 5 bases and J 2 bases, leaving 10 bases between the germline ends. Germline V lookup: CDR1 MDHEN, CDR2 SYDVKM. DNA for the CDR3: TGTGCCAGCAGTCCCGGGGACACCTACGAGCAGTACGTC. It specifies CASSPGDTYEQYV.

The V gene is TRBV29-1, the J gene TRBJ2-1, with TRBD2 as a possible D gene (6 bases). V was pared by 8 bases and J by 0 bases, with 23 bases between. CDR1 and CDR2 (germline): SQVTM, ANQGSEA. The CDR3 has 17 residues. The CDR3 bases are TGCAGCCTCGTCAACTTCCGAGCGGGTCCCTCCTACAATGAGCAGTTCTTC. Translating gives CSLVNFRAGPSYNEQFF.

This clonotype was seen only once. The chain couples TRBV30 to TRBJ2-7, with D possibly being TRBD1 or TRBD2 (5 bases each). This CDR3 is 13 amino acids long. Trimming took 0 bases from V and 4 from J, leaving 10 bases between them. Germline lookup yields CDR1 GTSNPN and CDR2 SVGIG (reference sequence). CDR3: CAWSVLGVYEQYF. The CDR3 DNA follows: TGTGCCTGGAGTGTATTGGGGGTTTACGAGCAGTACTTC.

V gene TRBV28 combines with J gene TRBJ2-7; no definite D call. The V gene's germline CDR1 is MDHEN and CDR2 SYDVKM. V was trimmed by 7 bases and J by 6 bases, leaving 13 bases between them. The length of the CDR3 is 12 residues. The CDR3 DNA follows: TGTGCCAGCACTTACCCGGGCGGCGAGCAGTACTTC. This gives the protein CASTYPGGEQYF.

The chain employs TRBV15 and TRBJ1-5; D gene uncertain. The length of the CDR3 is 11 residues. The V and J ends lost 1 base and 9 bases respectively, with 4 bases between them. CDR1 and CDR2 (germline): LNHNV, YYDKDF (reference sequence). The CDR3 DNA reads TGTGCCACCAGCAGAGGTGGGCCCCAGCATTTT. This translates into CATSRGGPQHF.

The chain joins TRBV18 to TRBJ2-3; 9 bases map to TRBD1. V was pared by 6 bases and J by 3 bases, with 7 bases of the junction left unmatched. The CDR3 is 15 amino acids. The germline gives CDR1 KGHSH, CDR2 LQKENI. The CDR3 DNA reads TGTGCCAGCTCGCCTGGGACAGGGCGGACAGATACGCAGTATTTT. The encoded protein is CASSPGTGRTDTQYF.

J is TRBJ1-2 and V is TRBV2, with D perhaps TRBD1 (5 bases). There are 11 residues in the CDR3. CDR1 is SNHLY, CDR2 FYNNEI, per germline. With 11 bases removed from V and 3 bases from J, the gap between germline ends came to 10 bases. The CDR3, as DNA: TGTGCCGGCTCCAGGGACTATGGCTACACCTTC. Its protein product is CAGSRDYGYTF.

The chain joins TRBV3-1 to TRBJ2-6, with 7 nucleotides matching TRBD1. Per the germline V gene, CDR1 is LGHDT and CDR2 is YNNKEL (reference sequence). The CDR3 sequence is 16 residues long. V gave up 5 bases and J gave up 0 bases; unmatched junction bases: 4. The CDR3 spells CASSRGQFSGANVLTF. CDR3 nucleotides: TGTGCCAGCAGCAGGGGGCAGTTCTCTGGGGCCAACGTCCTGACTTTC.

This clonotype came up once. The rearrangement links TRBV28 to TRBJ1-2; D ambiguous. Per germline, CDR1 MDHEN and CDR2 SYDVKM. The V end lost 4 bases, the J end lost 2 bases, and 17 bases lay between the germline ends. This CDR3 has 16 amino acids. As DNA, the CDR3 is TGTGCCAGCAGTTCCCCCTGGGAAGGTATGAACTATGGCTACACCTTC. Its protein is CASSSPWEGMNYGYTF.

V gene TRBV24-1 combines with J gene TRBJ2-7, with 8 bases identical to TRBD1. V gave up 2 bases and J gave up 7 bases; unmatched junction bases: 9. CDR3 length equals 15 residues. Germline CDR1 and CDR2: KGHDR and SFDVKD. CDR3 protein: CATSDSRDRFYEQYF. CDR3 bases: TGTGCCACCAGTGATTCCCGGGACAGGTTCTATGAGCAGTACTTC.

CDR3 loop: CASRPRTGDGYTF. The CDR3, as DNA: TGTGCCAGCAGACCGCGGACAGGGGATGGCTACACCTTC. This chain connects TRBV6-6 to TRBJ1-2; 9 positions agree with TRBD1. The CDR3 is 13 amino acids. Germline V lookup: CDR1 MNHNY, CDR2 SVGAGI (reference sequence). The ends lost 6 bases at V and 6 bases at J; junction bases unmatched: 5.

The V gene is TRBV7-9, the J gene TRBJ2-7, with unresolved D. Germline V gene sequence: CDR1 SEHNR, CDR2 FQNEAQ (reference sequence). There are 14 residues in the CDR3. V lost 5 bases, J lost 5 bases, and 16 bases lay in between. CDR3 DNA sequence: TGTGCCAGCAGCCTTAGATACGCGGACCACGAGCAGTACTTC. Translating gives CASSLRYADHEQYF.

The J gene is TRBJ1-5, the V gene TRBV4-3; the D is unclear. The V gene lost 0 bases and the J gene lost 5 bases, with 11 bases spanning the gap. This CDR3 has 15 amino acids. Germline assignment: CDR1 LGHNA and CDR2 YSLEER. The CDR3 here is CASSQEIGRYQPQHF. CDR3 DNA: TGCGCCAGCAGCCAAGAGATAGGGAGGTATCAGCCCCAGCATTTT.

J is TRBJ2-5 and V is TRBV27; TRBD1 or TRBD2 may be the D gene (6 bases each). The length of the CDR3 is 14 residues. Trimming cost V 4 bases and J 5 bases, with 14 bases left between them. In germline, CDR1 is MNHEY, CDR2 SMNVEV (reference sequence). DNA of the CDR3: TGTGCCAGCAGTTCTCGGGGGCGCCCGGAGACCCAGTACTTC. Its translation: CASSSRGRPETQYF.

This sequence joins TRBV28 and TRBJ2-7; D unclear. This CDR3 region has 15 residues. Germline CDR1 MDHEN, CDR2 SYDVKM. V was cut by 4 bases and J by 1 base, with 14 bases left in between. CDR3 nucleotides: TGTGCCAGCAGTTCGCCCGCAAAGGGATCCTACGAGCAGTACTTC. Translation: CASSSPAKGSYEQYF.

V and J are TRBV15 and TRBJ1-2; D gene ambiguous. Germline-derived CDR1 and CDR2 are LNHNV and YYDKDF (reference sequence). With 3 bases removed from V and 3 bases from J, the gap between germline ends came to 8 bases. There are 13 residues in the CDR3. The CDR3 loop is CATSRDRHYGYTF. The CDR3 region has the DNA TGTGCCACCAGCAGGGATCGACACTATGGCTACACCTTC.

The chain links TRBV20-1 to TRBJ2-3; D uncertain. Trimming removed 1 base from V and 3 bases from J, with 11 bases in between. This CDR3 has 14 amino acids. Germline-derived CDR1 and CDR2 are DFQATT and SNEGSKA (reference sequence). The CDR3 nucleotides read TGCAGTGCTAGAGGAGCAGGCGGAACAGATACGCAGTATTTT. This gives the protein CSARGAGGTDTQYF.

This rearrangement joins TRBV9 to TRBJ2-2; 7 bases are a match to TRBD1. Germline assignment: CDR1 SGDLS and CDR2 YYNGEE. V lost 0 bases and J lost 0; bases outside the gene matches: 5. CDR3 length: 17 residues. CDR3 loop: CASSVGPQGANTGELFF. CDR3 nucleotides: TGTGCCAGCAGCGTAGGGCCTCAGGGGGCGAACACCGGGGAGCTGTTTTTT.

A single count supports this clonotype. This CDR3 reads CASTTGRIEAFF. CDR3 DNA: TGTGCCAGCACCACAGGACGGATTGAAGCTTTCTTT. V and J are TRBV12-3 or TRBV12-4 and TRBJ1-1, with a tentative D call TRBD1 (5 bases). CDR3 size: 12 residues. Trimming shortened V by 7 bases and J by 7 bases, and 13 bases separated the two germline ends.

The CDR3 nucleotides are TGTGCCTGGAGTGGACAGGGGATCAACGAGCAGTACTTC. Its translation: CAWSGQGINEQYF. This chain uses TRBV30 with TRBJ2-7, with 8 bases that match TRBD1. This CDR3 is built from 13 residues. V shed 1 base, J shed 5 bases, and the junction held 4 bases outside the gene matches. Germline V gene data show CDR1 as GTSNPN and CDR2 as SVGIG (reference sequence).